This TCR beta chain was documented in a study of spatial heterogeneity in lung cancer. Time point reported: blood at routine non-recurrence follow-up after resection. Each CDR3 protein gets one entry after TCRdb re-called the 5' RACE reads with MiXCR. The data hold 110,000 or so distinct CDR3 sequences, with 9.5% to 14% observed a single time. This clonotype appeared a few times. The CDR3 consists of 14 residues. V was pared by 10 bases and J by 1 base, with 3 bases of the junction left unmatched. Germline loops: CDR1 SEHNR, CDR2 FQNEAQ (reference sequence). The input for sequencing was PBMCs, taken at follow-up. The chain has TRBV7-9 and TRBJ2-2; TRBD2 matches 10 bases. The TCR comes from a female donor with early-stage non-small cell lung cancer. CDR3: CAIRTSGNTGELFF. The CDR3, as DNA: TGTGCCATCAGGACTAGCGGGAACACCGGGGAGCTGTTTTTT.